These T cell receptor beta chains were read from a single sample in a study of regulatory T cells in long-lasting Graves disease. One entry per CDR3 protein results from TCRdb running MiXCR on the multiplex PCR reads. The sample lists 400,000 to 550,000 distinct CDR3 sequences; more than 13% were seen once. This same sample was also part of a study on T cells in Graves' hyperthyroidism and ophthalmopathy.

This material consisted of peripheral blood mononuclear cells (PBMCs), taken at new diagnosis, from a patient treated with antithyroid drugs. These receptors all come from a woman aged 30 to 39 with Graves disease. The CDR3 runs from the conserved cysteine through the conserved F or W. D genes are given only for firm matches. Size is omitted from some rows. Given values are once, few, many or a class for expanded clones.

D | J | V | size | CDR3 | DNA
TRBD2 | TRBJ2-5 | TRBV28 | - | CASRTSGAGQETQYF | TGTGCCAGCAGGACTAGCGGGGCAGGCCAAGAGACCCAGTACTTC
TRBD1 | TRBJ2-7 | TRBV4-1 | - | CASSQEPRGPSYEQYF | TGCGCCAGCAGCCAGGAACCCAGGGGGCCCTCCTACGAGCAGTACTTC
TRBD1 | TRBJ2-1 | TRBV12-3/TRBV12-4 | many | CASSPTDRGLNEQFF | TGTGCCAGCAGCCCCACCGACAGGGGTTTGAATGAGCAGTTCTTC
TRBD2 | TRBJ2-3 | TRBV24-1 | few | CATSDQLAGEADTQYF | TGTGCCACCAGTGACCAACTAGCGGGAGAAGCAGATACGCAGTATTTT
- | TRBJ2-1 | TRBV7-3 | - | CASSSQPETAVHEQFF | TGTGCCAGCAGCTCCCAACCGGAAACTGCAGTACATGAGCAGTTCTTC
- | TRBJ1-2 | TRBV9 | many | CASSPSGRANYGYTF | TGTGCCAGCAGCCCATCGGGACGGGCCAACTATGGCTACACCTTC
TRBD2 | TRBJ2-7 | TRBV20-1 | many | CSAHPGTSGSFHEQYF | TGCAGTGCTCACCCCGGGACTAGCGGGAGCTTCCACGAGCAGTACTTC
TRBD2 | TRBJ2-7 | TRBV27 | - | CASSLRGLAWDF | TGTGCCAGCAGTTTACGAGGACTAGCCTGGGACTTC
- | TRBJ2-3 | TRBV6-2/TRBV6-3 | many | CASTMTLTSTDTQYF | TGTGCCAGCACCATGACCCTAACTAGCACAGATACGCAGTATTTT
TRBD2 | TRBJ2-7 | TRBV18 | - | CASSPPQPSSGRAYEQYF | TGTGCCAGCTCACCGCCTCAGCCTTCTAGCGGGAGGGCCTACGAGCAGTACTTC
- | TRBJ1-1 | TRBV6-1 | - | CASSTPGRLTFEAFF | TGTGCCAGCAGTACCCCGGGACGCCTGACTTTTGAAGCTTTCTTT
- | TRBJ2-1 | TRBV7-2 | - | CASSLSRNNEQFF | TGTGCCAGCAGCTTATCCAGGAACAATGAGCAGTTCTTC
TRBD2 | TRBJ2-1 | TRBV10-3 | - | CAISGRLAGGGNEQFF | TGTGCCATCAGTGGGCGCCTAGCGGGAGGCGGAAATGAGCAGTTCTTC
- | TRBJ2-7 | TRBV11-1 | many | CASSLEISYEQYF | TGTGCCAGCAGCTTAGAAATATCCTACGAGCAGTACTTC
TRBD2 | TRBJ2-1 | TRBV13 | many | CASSPDGTSGYNEQFF | TGTGCCAGCAGCCCCGACGGGACTAGCGGATACAATGAGCAGTTCTTC
- | TRBJ2-5 | TRBV11-2 | many | CASSRDSQETQYF | TGTGCCAGCAGCCGGGACTCGCAAGAGACCCAGTACTTC
- | TRBJ1-2 | TRBV18 | - | CASSPQNQGFVDGYTF | TGTGCCAGCTCACCACAAAACCAGGGTTTTGTAGATGGCTACACCTTC
- | TRBJ2-7 | TRBV11-2 | many | CASSLFRDQSYEQYF | TGTGCCAGCAGCTTATTCCGGGACCAATCCTACGAGCAGTACTTC
- | TRBJ2-3 | TRBV11-1 | many | CASSLAGYPTDTQYF | TGTGCCAGCAGCTTGGCAGGGTATCCCACAGATACGCAGTATTTT
- | TRBJ2-2 | TRBV20-1 | many | CSARLPLRNTGELFF | TGCAGTGCTCGACTCCCCCTGCGGAACACCGGGGAGCTGTTTTTT
TRBD2 | TRBJ2-2 | TRBV11-3 | many | CASSRTSGSQGELFF | TGTGCCAGCAGCCGTACTAGCGGGAGTCAAGGGGAGCTGTTTTTT
TRBD2 | TRBJ2-7 | TRBV11-2 | many | CASSFKREVIEQYF | TGTGCCAGCAGCTTTAAGCGGGAGGTTATAGAGCAGTACTTC
TRBD2 | TRBJ2-7 | TRBV20-1 | many | CSAREWASGTYEQYF | TGCAGTGCTAGAGAATGGGCTAGCGGAACCTACGAGCAGTACTTC